These 27 T cell receptor beta chains were all obtained from the same sample, sequenced in a study of CD4 T cells in relation to SARS-CoV-2 and coronaviruses. Before the COVID-19 pandemic, during about 2011-2019, CD4+ T cells were taken from unexposed donors. After ten to eleven days of culture, CD4+ T cells were isolated. TCRdb's table, derived via immunoSEQ multiplex PCR, lists solely in-frame clones and lacks some. The repertoire holds 9,500 to 15,000 clones, with around 80% as singletons. Which antigens these TCRs recognize remains unknown. The specimen was CD4+ T cells from PBMCs, cultured in vitro. Receptors were obtained from a human donor in good health.

The chain carries TRBV25-1 and TRBJ1-6; no definite D call. The V and J ends lost 9 bases and 0 bases respectively, with 15 bases between them. Germline V lookup: CDR1 MGHDK, CDR2 SYGVNS. The CDR3 runs 16 residues. This CDR3 is CASSSGRGSYNSPLHF. CDR3 nucleotides: TGTGCCAGTAGCTCCGGACGAGGCTCCTATAATTCACCCCTCCACTTT.

This clone is a singleton in its sample. The rearrangement joins TRBV29-1 to TRBJ2-1, with TRBD2 as a possible D gene (6 bases). V lost 3 bases, J lost 7 bases, and 13 bases lay in between. Germline V lookup: CDR1 SQVTM, CDR2 ANQGSEA. The CDR3 contains 13 residues. This CDR3 is CSVDRGMDNEQFF. DNA of the CDR3: TGCAGCGTTGACCGCGGGATGGATAATGAGCAGTTCTTC.

This chain joins TRBV19 and TRBJ1-5; TRBD1 agrees at 8 bases. With 6 bases clipped from V and 6 bases from J, the junction kept 10 bases outside the gene matches. This CDR3 has 15 amino acids. Germline values: CDR1 LNHDA, CDR2 SQIVND (reference sequence). CDR3 coding DNA: TGTGCCAGTAGGGATCAGGGGGCGGAAGGTCAGCCCCAGCATTTT. It encodes CASRDQGAEGQPQHF.

The rearrangement links TRBV10-3 to TRBJ2-1; the match to TRBD2 covers 13 bases. Germline V gives CDR1 ENHRY, CDR2 SYGVKD. This CDR3 region has 17 residues. J was trimmed by 3 bases and V by 6 bases; bases with no gene match: 8. The CDR3 bases are TGTGCCATCAGCCTTCGGACTAGCGGGGGCCGCTACAATGAGCAGTTCTTC. Its translation: CAISLRTSGGRYNEQFF.

This rearrangement joins TRBV5-1 to TRBJ2-5; 11 bases map to TRBD2. The CDR3 is made up of 17 amino acids. V dropped 3 bases and J dropped 1; count of bases not matched to a gene: 8. Germline CDR1 reads SGHRS; CDR2 reads YFSETQ. The CDR3 here is CASSWLTSGGGQETQYF. The CDR3 DNA follows: TGCGCCAGCAGCTGGCTCACTAGCGGGGGAGGCCAAGAGACCCAGTACTTC.

V gene TRBV7-6 combines with J gene TRBJ2-3; D gene ambiguous. The CDR3 spans 15 residues. Deletions cut 0 bases from V and 1 base from J, with 8 bases between. The V gene's germline CDR1 is SGHVS and CDR2 FNYEAQ. In DNA, the CDR3 is TGTGCCAGCAGCTTAGCCAGACCGGGCACAGATACGCAGTATTTT. Amino acids: CASSLARPGTDTQYF. The full variable domain, completed using reference TRBV7-6 and TRBJ2-3, is GAGVSQSPRYKVTKRGQDVALRCDPISGHVSLYWYRQALGQGPEFLTYFNYEAQQDKSGLPNDRFSAERPEGSISTLTIQRTEQRDSAMYRCASSLARPGTDTQYFGPGTRLTVL.

The genes are TRBV30 and TRBJ1-6, with unresolved D. The CDR3 length is 14 residues. Germline CDR1 is GTSNPN and CDR2 is SVGIG (reference sequence). Deletions cut 2 bases from V and 2 bases from J, with 7 bases between. CDR3 sequence: CAWSIETYNSPLHF. The CDR3 nucleotides read TGTGCCTGGAGTATTGAGACCTATAATTCACCCCTCCACTTT.

The rearrangement links TRBV12-3 or TRBV12-4 to TRBJ1-2, with D maybe TRBD1 (6 bases). V dropped 4 bases and J dropped 4 bases, with 7 bases sitting between them. This CDR3 spans 12 amino acids. CDR3 protein: CASSSDSYGYTF. The DNA for the CDR3 is TGTGCCAGCAGTTCGGACAGCTATGGCTACACCTTC.

The rearrangement joins TRBV18 to TRBJ2-1; D possibly corresponds to TRBD1 (6 bases). Per the germline V gene, CDR1 is KGHSH and CDR2 is LQKENI. The ends were cut back, 3 bases at V and 0 bases at J, with 9 bases in the middle. This CDR3 is built from 15 residues. The CDR3 DNA follows: TGTGCCAGCTCACCTCGGGACAACTCCTACAATGAGCAGTTCTTC. Translated: CASSPRDNSYNEQFF.

The chain recombines TRBV19 with TRBJ2-7; 10 positions agree with TRBD1. V lost 5 bases to trimming and J lost 4 bases; unmatched junction nucleotides: 8. CDR1 and CDR2 from the germline V gene are LNHDA and SQIVND (reference sequence). The length of the CDR3 is 15 residues. CDR3 sequence: CASSPATGGPYEQYF. DNA for the CDR3: TGTGCCAGTAGTCCAGCGACAGGGGGCCCTTACGAGCAGTACTTC.

This rearrangement joins TRBV18 to TRBJ2-2; 11 bases match TRBD2. This CDR3 spans 17 amino acids. Trimming cost V 0 bases and J 5 bases; bases outside gene matches: 5. In germline, CDR1 is KGHSH, CDR2 LQKENI. CDR3 nucleotides: TGTGCCAGCTCACCACCGCTAGCGGGAGGATTTACCGGGGAGCTGTTTTTT. Its translation is CASSPPLAGGFTGELFF.

V usage is TRBV21-1 and J usage is TRBJ2-7; the table's D call TRBD2 went unverified against the DNA. TRBV21-1 constitutes a pseudogene. This CDR3 region has 16 residues. The CDR3 spells CASSGLAGPPSYEQYF. CDR3 nucleotides: TGTGCCAGCAGCGGGCTAGCGGGACCCCCCTCCTACGAGCAGTACTTC.

The gene calls are TRBV25-1 and TRBJ1-2, with TRBD1 identical over 11 bases. This CDR3 has 15 residues. The V and J ends lost 2 bases and 5 bases, in that order; junction bases with no gene match: 4. Germline loops: CDR1 MGHDK, CDR2 SYGVNS. The CDR3 DNA sequence: TGTGCCAGCAGTGAAGGGACAGGGGGGATTTATGGCTACACCTTC. Translation: CASSEGTGGIYGYTF.

The genes are TRBV18 and TRBJ1-2; D might be TRBD1 (6 bases). CDR1 is KGHSH and CDR2 is LQKENI in the germline V gene. The CDR3 is 14 amino acids. Trimming took off 0 bases at V and 5 bases at J, with 10 bases between the two ends. The CDR3 nucleotides are TGTGCCAGCTCACCACCATCAGGGGCATATGGCTACACCTTC. Translated: CASSPPSGAYGYTF.

The chain uses TRBV6-5 and TRBJ1-5, with D maybe TRBD1 (6 bases). Germline CDR1 and CDR2: MNHEY and SVGAGI. This CDR3 is 14 amino acids long. Trimming took 6 bases from V and 3 from J, leaving 12 bases between them. The CDR3 DNA sequence: TGTGCCAGCAGCCAAGACAGGCTCAATCAGCCCCAGCATTTT. Protein sequence: CASSQDRLNQPQHF.

The J gene is TRBJ1-2, the V gene TRBV4-1, with unresolved D. V lost 1 base to trimming and J lost 2 bases, with 11 bases between them. The CDR3 has 15 amino acids. The germline CDR1 and CDR2 sequences are MGHRA and YSYEKL. CDR3 bases: TGCGCCAGCAGCCAAGGGCCGGAAGGGAACTATGGCTACACCTTC. Its translation is CASSQGPEGNYGYTF.

J is TRBJ1-2 and V is TRBV19; D not certain. The CDR3 consists of 13 residues. V lost 5 bases and J lost 6, with 13 bases in between. CDR1 is LNHDA and CDR2 is SQIVND in the germline V gene (reference sequence). Here the CDR3 reads CASSLRGGDGYTF. The CDR3 nucleotides are TGTGCCAGTAGTCTGCGGGGAGGCGATGGCTACACCTTC. Looking up the rest from reference TRBV19 and TRBJ1-2 gives the full variable domain: DGGITQSPKYLFRKEGQNVTLSCEQNLNHDAMYWYRQDPGQGLRLIYYSQIVNDFQKGDIAEGYSVSREKKESFPLTVTSAQKNPTAFYLCASSLRGGDGYTFGSGTRLTVV.

V and J are TRBV19 and TRBJ2-1; D assignment may be TRBD1 or TRBD2 (5 bases each). Germline values: CDR1 LNHDA, CDR2 SQIVND (reference sequence). The CDR3 covers 14 residues. Trimming removed 3 bases at V and 4 bases at J, with 10 bases between. The CDR3 nucleotides read TGTGCCAGTAGTATCGGGGCTACTTACAATGAGCAGTTCTTC. It translates to CASSIGATYNEQFF.

This chain uses TRBV12-3 or TRBV12-4 with TRBJ1-1, with D perhaps matching TRBD1 (6 bases). Trimming stripped 5 bases from V and 3 bases from J, with 10 bases between. The CDR3 length is 13 residues. The CDR3 reads CASSIQGDTEAFF. The CDR3 DNA is TGTGCCAGCAGTATACAGGGAGACACTGAAGCTTTCTTT.

The chain has TRBV9 and TRBJ2-3, with 12 bases aligning to TRBD2. CDR3 size: 16 residues. V dropped 3 bases and J dropped 5; count of bases not matched to a gene: 7. Per the germline V gene, CDR1 is SGDLS and CDR2 is YYNGEE. The CDR3 reads CASSALAGGPQDTQYF. In DNA form, the CDR3 reads TGTGCCAGCAGCGCCCTAGCGGGGGGGCCTCAAGATACGCAGTATTTT.

V usage is TRBV5-1 and J usage is TRBJ1-6; 8 bases match TRBD1. Germline trimming cut 0 bases from V and 5 bases from J; bases unmatched to any gene: 4. This CDR3 spans 16 amino acids. Per the germline V gene, CDR1 is SGHRS and CDR2 is YFSETQ. CDR3 nucleotides: TGCGCCAGCAGCTTGGGAACAGGGGGTAATAATTCACCCCTCCACTTT. This codes for CASSLGTGGNNSPLHF. The variable domain in full, with the rest retrieved from reference TRBV5-1 and TRBJ1-6, is KAGVTQTPRYLIKTRGQQVTLSCSPISGHRSVSWYQQTPGQGLQFLFEYFSETQRNKGNFPGRFSGRQFSNSRSEMNVSTLELGDSALYLCASSLGTGGNNSPLHFGNGTRLTVT.

This clone was seen once. This chain joins TRBV5-1 and TRBJ2-1; 8 nucleotides align to TRBD1. V lost 0 bases and J lost 7; bases outside the gene matches: 6. The CDR3 is 15 amino acids. The germline V gene encodes CDR1 SGHRS and CDR2 YFSETQ. CDR3 in amino acids: CASSLDQGAGNEQFF. Here the CDR3 DNA reads TGCGCCAGCAGCTTGGATCAGGGGGCTGGGAATGAGCAGTTCTTC.

This rearrangement joins TRBV7-2 to TRBJ2-7; D remains unclear. V shed 5 bases and J shed 1 base, with 12 bases lying between them. Germline V lookup: CDR1 SGHTA, CDR2 FQGNSA. CDR3 size: 14 residues. CDR3 nucleotides: TGTGCCAGCAGCGACCGAGCGCGGTCCTACGAGCAGTACTTC. Its translation is CASSDRARSYEQYF.

The chain uses TRBV5-4 and TRBJ2-3; TRBD2 matches 7 bases. Trimming removed 5 bases from V and 8 bases from J; junction bases left unmatched: 8. Germline V CDR1 and CDR2: SGHNT, YYREEE (reference sequence). This CDR3 region has 13 residues. The CDR3 spells CASSSLTGGTQYF. The CDR3 bases are TGTGCCAGCAGTTCTCTAACGGGGGGTACGCAGTATTTT.

This clone appeared once. The genes are TRBV19 and TRBJ1-3; D is undetermined. The CDR3 length is 16 residues. Germline V gene lookup returns CDR1 LNHDA and CDR2 SQIVND (reference sequence). The germline V and J ends were trimmed by 3 bases and 0 bases, with 12 bases remaining between them. CDR3 in amino acids: CASSMDRGSSGNTIYF. For the CDR3, the DNA is TGTGCCAGTAGTATGGACCGCGGAAGCTCTGGAAACACCATATATTTT.

The chain employs TRBV6-2 or TRBV6-3 and TRBJ2-1, with D possibly being TRBD2 (5 bases). Germline CDR1 and CDR2: MNHEY and SVGEGT. Trimming took off 0 bases at V and 1 base at J, with 13 bases between the two ends. The CDR3 runs 17 residues. The CDR3, as DNA: TGTGCCAGCAGTTACTCCTTGATAAGGACTTCCTACAATGAGCAGTTCTTC. Its translation: CASSYSLIRTSYNEQFF.

The chain couples TRBV23-1 to TRBJ1-1, with a weak D call TRBD1 (5 bases). TRBV23-1 is sorted into the ORF group, with uncertain function. The CDR3 is made up of 13 amino acids. V lost 1 base, J lost 8 bases, and 11 bases lay in between. The DNA for the CDR3 is TGCGCCAGCAGTCAATATTTCGGGGGGGAAGCTTTCTTT. The encoded protein is CASSQYFGGEAFF.